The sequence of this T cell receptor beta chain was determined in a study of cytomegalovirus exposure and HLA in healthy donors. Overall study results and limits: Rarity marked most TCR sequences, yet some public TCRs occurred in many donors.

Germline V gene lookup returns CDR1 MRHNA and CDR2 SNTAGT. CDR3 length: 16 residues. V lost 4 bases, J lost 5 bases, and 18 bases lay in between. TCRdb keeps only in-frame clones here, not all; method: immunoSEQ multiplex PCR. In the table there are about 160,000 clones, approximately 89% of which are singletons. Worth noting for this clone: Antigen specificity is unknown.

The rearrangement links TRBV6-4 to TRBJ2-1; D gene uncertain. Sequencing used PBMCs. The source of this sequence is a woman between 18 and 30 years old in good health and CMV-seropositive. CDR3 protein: CASSVGLGDPHNEQFF. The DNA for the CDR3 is TGTGCCAGCAGTGTCGGATTGGGCGACCCACACAATGAGCAGTTCTTC.